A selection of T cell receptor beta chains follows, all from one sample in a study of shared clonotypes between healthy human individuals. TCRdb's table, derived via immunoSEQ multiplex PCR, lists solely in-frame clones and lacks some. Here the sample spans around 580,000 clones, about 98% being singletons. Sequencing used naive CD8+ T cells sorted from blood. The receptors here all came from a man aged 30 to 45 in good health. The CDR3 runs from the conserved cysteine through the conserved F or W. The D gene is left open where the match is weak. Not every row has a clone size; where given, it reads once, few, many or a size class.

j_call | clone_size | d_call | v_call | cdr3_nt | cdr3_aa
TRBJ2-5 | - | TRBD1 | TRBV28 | TGTGCCAGCAGGCCCGACAGGGCGGAGACCCAGTACTTC | CASRPDRAETQYF
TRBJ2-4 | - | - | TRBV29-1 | TGCAGCGTTGCGTGGGAGACGATGGTTAGGAACATTCAGTACTTC | CSVAWETMVRNIQYF
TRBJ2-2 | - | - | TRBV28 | TGTGCCAGCAGTGGGCTAAAGGGAGCAGTTTCCGGGGAGCTGTTTTTT | CASSGLKGAVSGELFF
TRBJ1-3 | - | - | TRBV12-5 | TGTGCTAGTGGTTTCACAGGTAGAAGCGGTGGAAACACCATATATTTT | CASGFTGRSGGNTIYF
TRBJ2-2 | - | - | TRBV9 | TGTGCCAGCAATAACAGGGCTGGGGAGCTGTTTTTT | CASNNRAGELFF
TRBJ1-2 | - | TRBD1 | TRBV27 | TGTGCCAGCAGTCCGCCGGGACAGGGTTATCAGGGCTACACCTTC | CASSPPGQGYQGYTF
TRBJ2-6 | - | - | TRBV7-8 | TGTGCCAGCAGCCCGATCCCTGGGGCCAACGTCCTGACTTTC | CASSPIPGANVLTF
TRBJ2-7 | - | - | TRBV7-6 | TGTGCCAGCAGCTCAGAGCCGGGACAACCCTACGAGCAGTACTTC | CASSSEPGQPYEQYF
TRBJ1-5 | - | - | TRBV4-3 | TGCGCCAGCAGCCAAGATATCGTAGAGCAGCCCCAGCATTTT | CASSQDIVEQPQHF
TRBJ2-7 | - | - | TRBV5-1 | TGCGCCACAAACGAGCAGTACTTC | CATNEQYF
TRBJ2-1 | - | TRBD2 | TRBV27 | TGTGCCAGCAGTACTAGCGCCTACTACAATGAGCAGTTCTTC | CASSTSAYYNEQFF
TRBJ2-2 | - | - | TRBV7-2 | TGTGCCAGCAGCTTATGGGGGGCGAACACCGGGGAGCTGTTTTTT | CASSLWGANTGELFF
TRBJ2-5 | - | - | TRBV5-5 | TGTGCCAGCAGGTTTTCGGCGGTCCAACTCCAAGAGACCCAGTACTTC | CASRFSAVQLQETQYF
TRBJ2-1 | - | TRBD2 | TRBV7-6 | TGTGCCAGCAGCTCTTCTAGCGGGAACAATGAGCAGTTCTTC | CASSSSSGNNEQFF
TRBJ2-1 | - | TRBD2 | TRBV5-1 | TGCGCCAGCAGCTTGGGGGGCGGGAGTGTCGGCGAGCAGTTCTTC | CASSLGGGSVGEQFF
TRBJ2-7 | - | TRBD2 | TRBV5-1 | TGCGCCAGCAGCTTGGGGACTAGCGGTGACGAGCAGTACTTC | CASSLGTSGDEQYF
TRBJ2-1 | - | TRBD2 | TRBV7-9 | TGTGCCAGCAGCCTCGGACTAGCGGGAGGAAATGAGCAGTTCTTC | CASSLGLAGGNEQFF
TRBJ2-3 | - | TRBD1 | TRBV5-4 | TGTGCCAGCAGCTTGGGGACAGGGGGAGATACGCAGTATTTT | CASSLGTGGDTQYF
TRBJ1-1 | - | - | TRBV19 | TGTGCCAGTAGTGAGAACAGAATGAACACTGAAGCTTTCTTT | CASSENRMNTEAFF
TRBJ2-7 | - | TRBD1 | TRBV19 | TGTGCCACCAGCTCTTCTGGACAGGGTTACGAGCAGTACTTC | CATSSSGQGYEQYF
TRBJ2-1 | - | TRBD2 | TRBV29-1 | TGCAGCGTTATGGGACTAGCGGGAGGGTACAATGAGCAGTTCTTC | CSVMGLAGGYNEQFF
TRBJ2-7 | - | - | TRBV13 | TGTGCCAGCAGCTTGGGGAGCTCCTACGAGCAGTACTTC | CASSLGSSYEQYF
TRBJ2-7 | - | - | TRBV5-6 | TGTGCCAGCAGCCTAAAAGAACAGGACGAGCAGTACTTC | CASSLKEQDEQYF
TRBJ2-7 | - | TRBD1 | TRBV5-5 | TGTGCCAGCAGCTTGTCACAGGGGTTCTCCTACGAGCAGTACTTC | CASSLSQGFSYEQYF
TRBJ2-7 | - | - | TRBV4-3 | TGCGCCAGCAGCCAGGACTTCGGCAACCCCTTGGAGCAGTACTTC | CASSQDFGNPLEQYF
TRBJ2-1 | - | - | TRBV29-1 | TGCAGCGTTGTTGACGGGACAAGTGGAAATGAGCAGTTCTTC | CSVVDGTSGNEQFF
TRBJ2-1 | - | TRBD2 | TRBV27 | TGTGCCAGCAGTTTTTACGGGAGGGCCTCTTACAATGAGCAGTTCTTC | CASSFYGRASYNEQFF
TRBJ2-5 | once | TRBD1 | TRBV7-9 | TGTGCCAGCAGCCGGGACAGGGGGGAGACCCAGTACTTC | CASSRDRGETQYF
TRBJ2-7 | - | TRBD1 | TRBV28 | TGTGCCAGCAGCTACGGGACAGCCTACGAGCAGTACTTC | CASSYGTAYEQYF
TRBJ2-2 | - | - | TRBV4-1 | TGCGCCAGCAGCCAAGAGGTTCCGCAGGTCCTCCTCTTTGACACCGGGGAGCTGTTTTTT | CASSQEVPQVLLFDTGELFF
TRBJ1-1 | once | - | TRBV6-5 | TGTGCCAGCAGTCAGACAGGGAACACTGAAGCTTTCTTT | CASSQTGNTEAFF
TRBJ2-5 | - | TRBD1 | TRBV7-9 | TGTGCCAGCAGCCCTCGGGACAGGGGGCCGGCTAGCGATCAAGAGACCCAGTACTTC | CASSPRDRGPASDQETQYF
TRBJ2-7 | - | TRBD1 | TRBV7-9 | TGTGCCAGCAGCTTCGGATCGACAGGGGGCACCTACGAGCAGTACTTC | CASSFGSTGGTYEQYF
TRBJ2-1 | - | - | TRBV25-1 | TGTGCCAGCAGTGAGACCGGGATACACAATGAGCAGTTCTTC | CASSETGIHNEQFF
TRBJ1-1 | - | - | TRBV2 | TGTGCCAGGGACACGAACACTGAAGCTTTCTTT | CARDTNTEAFF
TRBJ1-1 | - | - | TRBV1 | TGCACCAGCAGTCTCGTACGGCTGTTGAACACTGAAGCTTTCTTT | CTSSLVRLLNTEAFF
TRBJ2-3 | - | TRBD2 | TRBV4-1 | TGCGCCAGCAGCCAAGAGGAACTAGCGGGAGTTAAAGATACGCAGTATTTT | CASSQEELAGVKDTQYF
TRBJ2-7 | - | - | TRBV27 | TGTGCCAGCAGTTTAAGAACGGGCTTCGGGGAGCAGTACTTC | CASSLRTGFGEQYF
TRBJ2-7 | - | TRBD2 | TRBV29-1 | TGCAGCGTCGGACTAGCGGGAGACGAGCAGTACTTC | CSVGLAGDEQYF
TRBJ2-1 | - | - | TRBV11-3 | TGTGCCAGCAGCCCAATGGTAGGCAATGAGCAGTTCTTC | CASSPMVGNEQFF
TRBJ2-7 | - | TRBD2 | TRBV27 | TGTGCCAGCAGTCCTCGCGGACTAGCGGCATTCTTC | CASSPRGLAAFF
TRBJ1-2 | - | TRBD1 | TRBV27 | TGTGCCAGCAGTTGGGGGGGACAGGGTTATGGCTACACCTTC | CASSWGGQGYGYTF
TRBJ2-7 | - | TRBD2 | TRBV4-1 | TGCGCCAGCAGCCAAGAAACTAGCGGGGCCTACGAGCAGTACTTC | CASSQETSGAYEQYF
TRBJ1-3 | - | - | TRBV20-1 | TGCAGTGCTTCCGATGGAAACACCATATATTTT | CSASDGNTIYF
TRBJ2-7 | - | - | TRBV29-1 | TGCAGCGCAAGGACTAACTCCTACGAGCAGTACTTC | CSARTNSYEQYF